A selection of T cell receptor beta chains follows, all from one sample in a study of blood T cell repertoires in COVID-19. The data were produced by immunoSEQ multiplex PCR, yet TCRdb's version contains in-frame clones alone and is incomplete. This sample yields 250,000 to 300,000 clones, of which approximately 87% are seen a single time; around 12% belongs to the top ten. Sequencing was performed on peripheral blood. These receptors all stem from a woman aged 30 to 39 with COVID-19, enrolled during active disease. CDR3s include the opening cysteine and the closing phenylalanine or tryptophan. A D gene is named only where the DNA matches it firmly. The size of a clone is reported for some rows only, either as once, few or many, or as a class for expanded clones.

clone size | J gene | V gene | CDR3 length | D gene | CDR3 protein | CDR3 DNA
- | TRBJ2-3 | TRBV9 | 16 | TRBD2 | CAGSLRLALRPDTQYF | TGTGCCGGGTCCTTAAGACTAGCCCTCCGACCAGATACGCAGTATTTT
- | TRBJ1-6 | TRBV19 | 13 | TRBD1 | CASRVTGVSPLHF | TGTGCCAGTAGGGTGACAGGGGTTTCACCCCTCCACTTT
- | TRBJ2-1 | TRBV5-6 | 16 | TRBD1 | CASSPETGVHYNEQFF | TGTGCCAGCAGCCCGGAAACAGGGGTCCATTACAATGAGCAGTTCTTC
- | TRBJ1-3 | TRBV10-2 | 15 | - | CASIGLRETGNTIYF | TGCGCCAGCATAGGTCTTAGGGAGACTGGAAACACCATATATTTT
few | TRBJ2-7 | TRBV29-1 | 13 | - | CSVEWGDTYEQYF | TGCAGCGTTGAATGGGGGGATACCTACGAGCAGTACTTC
- | TRBJ2-2 | TRBV18 | 15 | TRBD1 | CASSPPGGEGGELFF | TGTGCCAGCTCACCACCAGGGGGCGAAGGCGGGGAGCTGTTTTTT
- | TRBJ2-7 | TRBV7-9 | 13 | - | CASSPPGPGVGYF | TGTGCCAGCAGCCCCCCAGGCCCAGGGGTTGGGTACTTC
- | TRBJ2-3 | TRBV29-1 | 13 | TRBD2 | CSGLAGGTDTQYF | TGCAGCGGACTAGCGGGGGGCACAGATACGCAGTATTTT
- | TRBJ1-5 | TRBV5-4 | 17 | - | CASSPGGAAGRGQPQHF | TGTGCCAGCAGCCCCGGAGGGGCCGCGGGGAGGGGTCAGCCCCAGCATTTT
once | TRBJ1-3 | TRBV6-2/TRBV6-3 | 14 | - | CASSYSTVGNTIYF | TGTGCCAGCAGTTACTCCACAGTGGGTAACACCATATATTTT
- | TRBJ1-2 | TRBV29-1 | 14 | TRBD1 | CSVEDWDRVGGYTF | TGCAGCGTTGAAGATTGGGACAGGGTTGGGGGCTACACCTTC
- | TRBJ1-2 | TRBV30 | 16 | - | CAWSGGVGVGNYGYTF | TGTGCCTGGAGCGGGGGAGTGGGGGTTGGCAACTATGGCTACACCTTC
- | TRBJ2-3 | TRBV14 | 14 | - | CASSPGILGDTQYF | TGTGCCAGCAGCCCGGGGATACTCGGGGATACGCAGTATTTT
- | TRBJ2-3 | TRBV2 | 17 | TRBD2 | CASSDLASGRGTDTQYF | TGTGCCAGCAGTGATTTAGCTAGCGGGAGGGGCACAGATACGCAGTATTTT